The rows below give T cell receptor beta chains drawn from one sample of a study of molecular identifiers for immune sequencing clone quantification. MiXCR, run by TCRdb on the PCR reads, gives a single entry per CDR3 protein. This sample carries more than 450,000 distinct CDR3 sequences, roughly 25% of them seen once, and the ten largest clones take around 0.8%. The sequenced sample was naive CD8+ T cells from blood, with Jurkat cell RNA spiked in. These receptors originate from a human donor in good health. Some libraries in this study had Jurkat cell RNA spiked in. Both conserved end residues are part of each CDR3. D genes are given only for firm matches. Clone size is stated in some rows and not others, as once, few, many or a class when expanded.

d_gene: TRBD2
abundance: many
j_gene: TRBJ2-3
v_gene: TRBV7-9
CDR3nt: TGTGCCAGCAGACCTACGCAGGGAGGGGCTAGCACAGATACGCAGTATTTT
CDR3aa: CASRPTQGGASTDTQYF

d_gene: NA
abundance: NA
j_gene: TRBJ1-5
v_gene: TRBV6-2/TRBV6-3
CDR3nt: TGTGCCAGCGGCCCAGGGTATCAGCCCCAGCATTTT
CDR3aa: CASGPGYQPQHF

d_gene: NA
abundance: NA
j_gene: TRBJ2-7
v_gene: TRBV4-3
CDR3nt: TGCGCCAGCAGCCAAGACCACTTCCGCGTCGGAACCTCCTACGAGCAGTACTTC
CDR3aa: CASSQDHFRVGTSYEQYF

d_gene: NA
abundance: NA
j_gene: TRBJ1-5
v_gene: TRBV11-2
CDR3nt: TGTGCCAGCAGCTTAGACAGGGCGGAAGATCAGCCCCAGCATTTT
CDR3aa: CASSLDRAEDQPQHF

d_gene: TRBD1
abundance: many
j_gene: TRBJ2-3
v_gene: TRBV4-3
CDR3nt: TGCGCCAGCAGCCTGGGGACAGGGCACCGAGATACGCAGTATTTT
CDR3aa: CASSLGTGHRDTQYF

d_gene: NA
abundance: few
j_gene: TRBJ2-7
v_gene: TRBV21-1
CDR3nt: TGTGCCAGCAGCAAAAATGGGGCCATCTCCTACGAGCAGTACTTC
CDR3aa: CASSKNGAISYEQYF

d_gene: NA
abundance: few
j_gene: TRBJ1-5
v_gene: TRBV19
CDR3nt: TGTGCCAGTTGGCAGGGCTTCGGTCAGCCCCAGCATTTT
CDR3aa: CASWQGFGQPQHF

d_gene: TRBD2
abundance: NA
j_gene: TRBJ2-7
v_gene: TRBV27
CDR3nt: TGTGCCAGCAGTTTTCTCCGCACCAGCGGGAGTGACCACGAGCAGTACTTC
CDR3aa: CASSFLRTSGSDHEQYF

d_gene: NA
abundance: NA
j_gene: TRBJ2-7
v_gene: TRBV2
CDR3nt: TGTGCCAGCAGTGAAGGGTATGGAGGGGGGTACATCTACGAGCAGTACTTC
CDR3aa: CASSEGYGGGYIYEQYF

d_gene: NA
abundance: many
j_gene: TRBJ2-3
v_gene: TRBV6-2/TRBV6-3
CDR3nt: TGTGCCAGCGAGGGCCGTAATACGCAGTATTTT
CDR3aa: CASEGRNTQYF

d_gene: NA
abundance: many
j_gene: TRBJ2-7
v_gene: TRBV20-1
CDR3nt: TGCAGTGCTGCCGGGCCCAGGATCCACTACGAGCAGTACTTC
CDR3aa: CSAAGPRIHYEQYF

d_gene: TRBD2
abundance: NA
j_gene: TRBJ2-5
v_gene: TRBV4-1
CDR3nt: TGCGCCAGCAGCCAAGGGACTAGCGGGGGGGCGACCCAGTACTTC
CDR3aa: CASSQGTSGGATQYF

d_gene: NA
abundance: few
j_gene: TRBJ2-3
v_gene: TRBV29-1
CDR3nt: TGCGGCGTTGAAGGCTTGGCGGGTACCCCCACAGATACGCAGTATTTT
CDR3aa: CGVEGLAGTPTDTQYF

d_gene: TRBD2
abundance: many
j_gene: TRBJ2-3
v_gene: TRBV7-9
CDR3nt: TGTGCCAGCAGCACAGGACTAGCGGGCACCCAATACCACACAGATACGCAGTATTTT
CDR3aa: CASSTGLAGTQYHTDTQYF

d_gene: NA
abundance: NA
j_gene: TRBJ2-6
v_gene: TRBV20-1
CDR3nt: TGCAGTGCTAGATGCTTGACAGGGGACTACTCTGGGGCCAACATCCTGACTTTC
CDR3aa: CSARCLTGDYSGANILTF

d_gene: NA
abundance: few
j_gene: TRBJ2-3
v_gene: TRBV19
CDR3nt: TGTGCCAGTAGTATTGGTTTGTTTGGAAGCACAGATACGCAGTATTTT
CDR3aa: CASSIGLFGSTDTQYF